Following are 11 T cell receptor beta chains from one sample sequenced in a study of shared clonotypes between healthy human individuals. TCRdb keeps only in-frame clones here, not all; method: immunoSEQ multiplex PCR. Among about 2,500,000 clones listed, about 92% were seen once. The sample was naive CD4+ T cells sorted from blood. Documented subset: CD45RA+ positively selected. The origin of the receptors is a man between 18 and 35 years old in good health.

The V gene is TRBV18, the J gene TRBJ1-2; D gene unclear. Germline V gene lookup returns CDR1 KGHSH and CDR2 LQKENI. Trimming left V 4 bases short and J 6 bases short, with 12 bases between. CDR3 size: 13 residues. The CDR3 protein is CASSLFAGDGYTF. The CDR3 DNA is TGTGCCAGCTCACTCTTCGCCGGAGATGGCTACACCTTC.

V and J are TRBV11-2 and TRBJ1-2, with TRBD1 matching over 7 bases. Unmatched junction bases numbered 6, after V lost 4 bases and J lost 4 bases. This CDR3 region has 14 residues. Germline lookup yields CDR1 SGHAT and CDR2 FQNNGV. The CDR3 sequence: CASSWSGQSYGYTF. CDR3 coding DNA: TGTGCCAGCAGCTGGTCGGGACAGTCCTATGGCTACACCTTC.

This rearrangement joins TRBV7-2 to TRBJ2-3; D perhaps matches TRBD1 (5 bases). The V and J ends lost 5 bases and 8 bases respectively, with 17 bases between them. The CDR3 spans 14 residues. Germline CDR1 SGHTA, CDR2 FQGNSA. The CDR3 DNA follows: TGTGCCAGCAGCCCGATGCAAGGGGCTGGTACGCAGTATTTT. Protein sequence: CASSPMQGAGTQYF.

This clone was recorded a few times. The sample contains more than one DNA sequence encoding this CDR3. The chain couples TRBV19 to TRBJ1-1; D remains ambiguous. Germline V gene lookup returns CDR1 LNHDA and CDR2 SQIVND (reference sequence). CDR3 length: 14 residues. V lost 1 base and J lost 0, with 6 bases in between. The CDR3 is CASSIGQMNTEAFF. As DNA, the CDR3 is TGTGCCAGTAGTATAGGCCAGATGAACACTGAAGCTTTCTTT. Supplemented by reference TRBV19 and TRBJ1-1, the full variable domain reads DGGITQSPKYLFRKEGQNVTLSCEQNLNHDAMYWYRQDPGQGLRLIYYSQIVNDFQKGDIAEGYSVSREKKESFPLTVTSAQKNPTAFYLCASSIGQMNTEAFFGQGTRLTVV.

V usage is TRBV5-1 and J usage is TRBJ2-1, with D hard to call. The CDR3 sequence is 15 residues long. Germline V CDR1 and CDR2: SGHRS, YFSETQ. With 4 bases removed from V and 5 bases from J, the gap between germline ends came to 16 bases. CDR3 amino acids: CASSPVLGQDNEQFF. The CDR3 region has the DNA TGCGCCAGCAGCCCGGTTTTAGGGCAGGACAATGAGCAGTTCTTC.

This rearrangement joins TRBV6-1 to TRBJ1-4; perhaps TRBD1 as D (5 bases). The CDR3 spans 13 residues. Trimming took off 8 bases at V and 4 bases at J, with 11 bases between the two ends. Looked up from germline, CDR1 is MNHNS and CDR2 is SASEGT. The CDR3 DNA follows: TGTGCCAGCGCGGACAAGATTAATGAAAAACTGTTTTTT. Translating it yields CASADKINEKLFF.

The CDR3 spells CASSEIQGSSYGYTF. CDR3 nucleotides: TGTGCCAGCAGTGAGATTCAGGGGAGCAGCTATGGCTACACCTTC. The chain joins TRBV2 to TRBJ1-2; weak D call: TRBD1 (6 bases). The CDR3 spans 15 residues. With 3 bases removed from V and 4 bases from J, the gap between germline ends came to 15 bases. Germline loops: CDR1 SNHLY, CDR2 FYNNEI.

This clone has only one observation. The CDR3 nucleotides are TGCAGTGCTAGTGCGCAGGAGCAGTTCTTC. This gives the protein CSASAQEQFF. V and J are TRBV20-1 and TRBJ2-1; D unclear. Deletions cut 3 bases from V and 10 bases from J, with 7 bases between. The length of the CDR3 is 10 residues. Germline lookup yields CDR1 DFQATT and CDR2 SNEGSKA (reference sequence).

Only one count was recorded for this clone. This chain joins TRBV4-1 and TRBJ1-4; D is undetermined. The CDR3 is 17 residues long. Germline lookup yields CDR1 MGHRA and CDR2 YSYEKL. The V end was cut by 6 bases, the J end by 0 bases, with 17 bases between. CDR3 in amino acids: CASREEVGSATNEKLFF. DNA for the CDR3: TGCGCCAGCAGGGAGGAGGTCGGGTCTGCAACTAATGAAAAACTGTTTTTT.

This chain uses TRBV11-2 with TRBJ1-1; D is perhaps TRBD1 (6 bases). Germline lookup yields CDR1 SGHAT and CDR2 FQNNGV. CDR3 length: 13 residues. With 6 bases removed from V and 6 bases from J, the gap between germline ends came to 14 bases. CDR3 DNA sequence: TGTGCCAGCAGATTCACAGGGTTCGCTGAAGCTTTCTTT. It translates to CASRFTGFAEAFF.

This clone appeared a single time. The rearrangement joins TRBV28 to TRBJ2-7; D unresolved. This CDR3 spans 15 amino acids. Germline V gene sequence: CDR1 MDHEN, CDR2 SYDVKM. The ends were cut back, 8 bases at V and 0 bases at J, with 17 bases in the middle. CDR3 residues: CASQVRWQDSYEQYF. The DNA for the CDR3 is TGTGCCAGCCAGGTGCGTTGGCAGGACTCCTACGAGCAGTACTTC. Supplemented by reference TRBV28 and TRBJ2-7, the full variable domain reads DVKVTQSSRYLVKRTGEKVFLECVQDMDHENMFWYRQDPGLGLRLIYFSYDVKMKEKGDIPEGYSVSREKKERFSLILESASTNQTSMYLCASQVRWQDSYEQYFGPGTRLTVT.